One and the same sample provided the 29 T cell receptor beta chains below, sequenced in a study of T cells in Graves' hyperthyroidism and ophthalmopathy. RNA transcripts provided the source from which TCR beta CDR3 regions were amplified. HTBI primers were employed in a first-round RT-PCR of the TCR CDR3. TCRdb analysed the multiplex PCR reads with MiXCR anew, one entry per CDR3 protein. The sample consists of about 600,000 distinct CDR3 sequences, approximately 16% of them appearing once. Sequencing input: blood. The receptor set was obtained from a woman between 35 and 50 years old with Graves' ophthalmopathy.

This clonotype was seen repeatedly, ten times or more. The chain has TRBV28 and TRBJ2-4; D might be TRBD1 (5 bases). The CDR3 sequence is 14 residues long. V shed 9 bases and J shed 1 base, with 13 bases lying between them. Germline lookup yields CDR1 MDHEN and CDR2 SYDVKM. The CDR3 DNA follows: TGTGCCAGTCAGGGTGAAGGGGCCAAAAACATTCAGTACTTC. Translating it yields CASQGEGAKNIQYF.

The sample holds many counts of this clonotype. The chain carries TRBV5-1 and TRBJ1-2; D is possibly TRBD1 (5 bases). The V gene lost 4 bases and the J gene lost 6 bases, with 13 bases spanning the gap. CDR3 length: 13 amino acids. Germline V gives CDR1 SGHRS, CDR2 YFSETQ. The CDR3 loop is CASSPAGVDGYTF. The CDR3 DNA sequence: TGCGCCAGCAGCCCGGCGGGGGTGGATGGCTACACCTTC. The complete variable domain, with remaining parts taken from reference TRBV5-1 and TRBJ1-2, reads KAGVTQTPRYLIKTRGQQVTLSCSPISGHRSVSWYQQTPGQGLQFLFEYFSETQRNKGNFPGRFSGRQFSNSRSEMNVSTLELGDSALYLCASSPAGVDGYTFGSGTRLTVV.

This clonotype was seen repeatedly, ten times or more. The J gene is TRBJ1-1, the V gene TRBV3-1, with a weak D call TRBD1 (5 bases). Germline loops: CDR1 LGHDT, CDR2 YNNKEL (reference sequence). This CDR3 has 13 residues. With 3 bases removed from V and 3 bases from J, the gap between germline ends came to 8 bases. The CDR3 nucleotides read TGTGCCAGCAGCCATGTGGGGGACACTGAAGCTTTCTTT. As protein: CASSHVGDTEAFF. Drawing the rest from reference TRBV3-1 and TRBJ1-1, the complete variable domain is DTAVSQTPKYLVTQMGNDKSIKCEQNLGHDTMYWYKQDSKKFLKIMFSYNNKELIINETVPNRFSPKSPDKAHLNLHINSLELGDSAVYFCASSHVGDTEAFFGQGTRLTVV.

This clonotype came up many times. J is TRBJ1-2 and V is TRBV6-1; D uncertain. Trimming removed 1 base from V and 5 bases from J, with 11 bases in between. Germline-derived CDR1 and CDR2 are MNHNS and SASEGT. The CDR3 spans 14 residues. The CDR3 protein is CASSEGYTSYGYTF. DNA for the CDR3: TGTGCCAGCAGTGAAGGTTACACAAGTTATGGCTACACCTTC.

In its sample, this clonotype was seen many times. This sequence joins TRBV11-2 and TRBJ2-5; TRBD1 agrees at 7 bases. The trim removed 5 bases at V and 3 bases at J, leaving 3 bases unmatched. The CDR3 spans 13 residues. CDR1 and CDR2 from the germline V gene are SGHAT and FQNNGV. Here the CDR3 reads CASSHDREETQYF. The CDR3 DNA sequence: TGTGCCAGCAGCCACGACAGGGAAGAGACCCAGTACTTC.

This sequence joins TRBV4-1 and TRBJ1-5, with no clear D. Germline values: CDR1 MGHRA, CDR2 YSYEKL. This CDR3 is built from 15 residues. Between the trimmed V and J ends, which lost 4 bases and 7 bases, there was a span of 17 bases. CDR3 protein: CASSPVEGRGQPQHF. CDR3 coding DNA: TGCGCCAGCAGCCCCGTTGAGGGTCGTGGCCAGCCCCAGCATTTT.

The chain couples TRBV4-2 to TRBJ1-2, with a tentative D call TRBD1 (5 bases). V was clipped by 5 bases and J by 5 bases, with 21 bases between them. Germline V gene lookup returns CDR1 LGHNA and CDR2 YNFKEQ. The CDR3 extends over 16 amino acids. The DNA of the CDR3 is TGTGCCAGCAGCACCAAGATCGCGTCAGGGAAGTATGGCTACACCTTC. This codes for CASSTKIASGKYGYTF.

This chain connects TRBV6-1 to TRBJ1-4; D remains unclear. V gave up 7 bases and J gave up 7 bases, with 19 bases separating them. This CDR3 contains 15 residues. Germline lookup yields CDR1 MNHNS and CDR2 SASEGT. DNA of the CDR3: TGTGCCAGCAACGGCGGGATGGGCGGGAGTGAAAAACTGTTTTTT. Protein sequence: CASNGGMGGSEKLFF.

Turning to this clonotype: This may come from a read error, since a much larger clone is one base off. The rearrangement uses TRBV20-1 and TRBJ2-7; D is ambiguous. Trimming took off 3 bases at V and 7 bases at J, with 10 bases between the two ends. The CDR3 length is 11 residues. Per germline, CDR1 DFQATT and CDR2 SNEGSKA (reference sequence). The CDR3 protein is CSASGLWEQYF. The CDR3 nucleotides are TGCAGTGCTAGCGGCCTATGGGAGCAGTACTTC.

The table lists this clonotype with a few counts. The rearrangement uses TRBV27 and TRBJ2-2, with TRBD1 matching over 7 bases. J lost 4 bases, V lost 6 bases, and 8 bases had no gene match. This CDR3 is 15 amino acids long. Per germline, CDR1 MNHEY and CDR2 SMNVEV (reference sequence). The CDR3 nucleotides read TGTGCCAGCAGCAAAGACAGGGTTAGCACCGGGGAGCTGTTTTTT. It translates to CASSKDRVSTGELFF.

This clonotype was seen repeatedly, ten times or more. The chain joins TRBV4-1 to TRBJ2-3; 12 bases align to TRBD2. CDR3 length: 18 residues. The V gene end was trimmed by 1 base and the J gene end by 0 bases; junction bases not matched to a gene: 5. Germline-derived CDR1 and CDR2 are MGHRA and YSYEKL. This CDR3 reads CASSQALAGGPSTDTQYF. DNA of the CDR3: TGCGCCAGCAGCCAAGCGCTAGCGGGAGGGCCAAGCACAGATACGCAGTATTTT.

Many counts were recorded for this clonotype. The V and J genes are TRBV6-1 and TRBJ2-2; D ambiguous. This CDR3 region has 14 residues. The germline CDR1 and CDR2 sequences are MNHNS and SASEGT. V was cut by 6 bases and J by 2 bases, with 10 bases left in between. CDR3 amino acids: CASRPSGNTGELFF. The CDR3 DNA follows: TGTGCCAGCAGGCCGTCCGGAAACACCGGGGAGCTGTTTTTT.

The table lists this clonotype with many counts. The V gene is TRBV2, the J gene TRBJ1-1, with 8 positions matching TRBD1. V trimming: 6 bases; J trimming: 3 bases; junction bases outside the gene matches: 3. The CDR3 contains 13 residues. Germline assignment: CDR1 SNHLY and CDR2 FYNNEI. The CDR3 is CASSGQGHTEAFF. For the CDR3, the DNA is TGTGCCAGCAGCGGACAGGGCCACACTGAAGCTTTCTTT.

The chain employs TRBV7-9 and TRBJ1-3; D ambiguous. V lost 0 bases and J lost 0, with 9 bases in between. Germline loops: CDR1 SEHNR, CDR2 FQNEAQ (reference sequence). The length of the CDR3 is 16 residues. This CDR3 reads CASSLAGFSSGNTIYF. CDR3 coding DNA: TGTGCCAGCAGCTTAGCAGGCTTCAGCTCTGGAAACACCATATATTTT.

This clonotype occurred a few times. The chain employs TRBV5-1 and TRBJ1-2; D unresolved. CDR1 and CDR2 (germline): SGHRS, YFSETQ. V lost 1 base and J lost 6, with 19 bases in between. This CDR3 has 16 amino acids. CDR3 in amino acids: CASSLSPTLGLDGYTF. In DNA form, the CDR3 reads TGCGCCAGCAGCTTGTCCCCAACACTGGGTTTGGATGGCTACACCTTC.

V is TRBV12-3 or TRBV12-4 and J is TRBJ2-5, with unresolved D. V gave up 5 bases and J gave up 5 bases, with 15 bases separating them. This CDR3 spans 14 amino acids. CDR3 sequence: CASSPPEWWETQYF. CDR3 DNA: TGTGCCAGCAGTCCTCCAGAATGGTGGGAGACCCAGTACTTC.

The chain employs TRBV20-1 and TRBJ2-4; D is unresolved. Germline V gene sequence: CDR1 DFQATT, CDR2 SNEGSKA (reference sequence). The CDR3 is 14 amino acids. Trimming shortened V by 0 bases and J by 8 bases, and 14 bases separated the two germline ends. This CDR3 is CSARDPEHYDIQYF. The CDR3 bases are TGCAGTGCTAGAGATCCGGAACATTATGACATTCAGTACTTC.

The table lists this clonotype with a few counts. The CDR3 protein is CASSGQGHSGNTIYF. In DNA form, the CDR3 reads TGTGCCAGCAGCGGACAGGGCCACTCTGGAAACACCATATATTTT. This chain links TRBV2 with TRBJ1-3; 8 nucleotides align to TRBD1. The germline CDR1 and CDR2 sequences are SNHLY and FYNNEI. This CDR3 is 15 amino acids long. Germline trimming cut 6 bases from V and 0 bases from J; bases unmatched to any gene: 4.

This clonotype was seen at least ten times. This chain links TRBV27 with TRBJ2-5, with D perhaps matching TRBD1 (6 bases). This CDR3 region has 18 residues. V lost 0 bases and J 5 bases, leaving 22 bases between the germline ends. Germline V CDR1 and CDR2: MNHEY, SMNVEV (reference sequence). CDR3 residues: CASSLSKREADSGETQYF. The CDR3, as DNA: TGTGCCAGCAGTTTATCCAAGCGAGAGGCGGACAGTGGGGAGACCCAGTACTTC.

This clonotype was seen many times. Here the CDR3 reads CAWSRTVYEAFF. The CDR3 nucleotides are TGTGCCTGGAGCCGGACAGTTTATGAAGCTTTCTTT. The gene calls are TRBV30 and TRBJ1-1; tentatively, D is TRBD1 (6 bases). The CDR3 extends over 12 amino acids. Per germline, CDR1 GTSNPN and CDR2 SVGIG (reference sequence). V was clipped by 3 bases and J by 7 bases, with 12 bases between them.

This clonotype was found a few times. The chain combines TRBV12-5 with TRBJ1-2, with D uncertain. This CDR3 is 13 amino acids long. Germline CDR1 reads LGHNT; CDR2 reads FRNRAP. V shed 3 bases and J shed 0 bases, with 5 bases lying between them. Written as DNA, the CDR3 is TGTGCTAGTGGTTTTGGCCCTAACTATGGCTACACCTTC. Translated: CASGFGPNYGYTF.

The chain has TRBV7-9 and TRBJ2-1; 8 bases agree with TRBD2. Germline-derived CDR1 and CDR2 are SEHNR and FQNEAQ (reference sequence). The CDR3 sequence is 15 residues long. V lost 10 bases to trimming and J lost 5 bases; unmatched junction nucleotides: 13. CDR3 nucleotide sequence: TGTGCCACCGGGGGGGGTCTAGCGCGGGACAATGAGCAGTTCTTC. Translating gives CATGGGLARDNEQFF.

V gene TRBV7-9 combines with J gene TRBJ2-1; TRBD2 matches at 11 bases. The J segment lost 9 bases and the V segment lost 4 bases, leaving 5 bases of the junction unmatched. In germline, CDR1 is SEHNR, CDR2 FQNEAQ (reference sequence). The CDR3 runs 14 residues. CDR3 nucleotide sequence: TGTGCCAGCAGCTCTGTAGCGGGGGGGCCTGAGCAGTTCTTC. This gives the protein CASSSVAGGPEQFF. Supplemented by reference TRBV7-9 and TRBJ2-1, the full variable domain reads DTGVSQNPRHKITKRGQNVTFRCDPISEHNRLYWYRQTLGQGPEFLTYFQNEAQLEKSRLLSDRFSAERPKGSFSTLEIQRTEQGDSAMYLCASSSVAGGPEQFFGPGTRLTVL.

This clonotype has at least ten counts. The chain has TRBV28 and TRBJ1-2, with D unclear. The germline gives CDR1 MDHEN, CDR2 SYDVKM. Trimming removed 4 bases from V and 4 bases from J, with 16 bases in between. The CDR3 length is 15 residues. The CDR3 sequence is CASSSPPQLLYGYTF. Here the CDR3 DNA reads TGTGCCAGCAGTTCTCCCCCACAACTCCTCTATGGCTACACCTTC.

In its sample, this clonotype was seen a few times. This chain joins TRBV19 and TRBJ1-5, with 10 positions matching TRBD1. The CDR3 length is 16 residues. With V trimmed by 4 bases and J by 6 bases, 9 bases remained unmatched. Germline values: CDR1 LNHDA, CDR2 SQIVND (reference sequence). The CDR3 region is CASSTSRDRGSQPQHF. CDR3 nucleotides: TGTGCCAGTAGTACCTCCAGGGACAGGGGAAGTCAGCCCCAGCATTTT. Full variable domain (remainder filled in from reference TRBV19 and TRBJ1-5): DGGITQSPKYLFRKEGQNVTLSCEQNLNHDAMYWYRQDPGQGLRLIYYSQIVNDFQKGDIAEGYSVSREKKESFPLTVTSAQKNPTAFYLCASSTSRDRGSQPQHFGDGTRLSIL.

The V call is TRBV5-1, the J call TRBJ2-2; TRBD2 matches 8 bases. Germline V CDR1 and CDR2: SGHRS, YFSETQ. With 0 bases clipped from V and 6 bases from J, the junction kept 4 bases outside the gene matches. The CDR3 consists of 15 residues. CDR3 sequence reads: CASSLEAGVAGELFF. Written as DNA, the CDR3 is TGCGCCAGCAGCTTGGAAGCGGGAGTAGCCGGGGAGCTGTTTTTT.

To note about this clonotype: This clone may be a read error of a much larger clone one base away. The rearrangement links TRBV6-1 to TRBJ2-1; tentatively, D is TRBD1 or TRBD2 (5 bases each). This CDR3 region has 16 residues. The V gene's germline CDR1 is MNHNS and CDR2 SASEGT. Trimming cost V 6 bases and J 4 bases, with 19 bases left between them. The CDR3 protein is CASRPLRDGAYNEQFF. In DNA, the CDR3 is TGTGCCAGCAGACCCCTGAGGGACGGGGCGTACAATGAGCAGTTCTTC.

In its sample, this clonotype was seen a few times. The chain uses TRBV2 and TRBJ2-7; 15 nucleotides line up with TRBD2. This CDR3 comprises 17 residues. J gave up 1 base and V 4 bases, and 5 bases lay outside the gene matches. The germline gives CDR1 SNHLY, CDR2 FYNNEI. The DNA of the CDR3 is TGTGCCAGCAGTGGACCGGGACTAGCGGGAGGATCCTACGAGCAGTACTTC. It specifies CASSGPGLAGGSYEQYF.

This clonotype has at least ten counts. CDR3 protein: CAWSVRAGIDEQFF. The CDR3 DNA sequence: TGTGCCTGGAGTGTAAGGGCCGGGATTGATGAGCAGTTCTTC. V gene TRBV30 combines with J gene TRBJ2-1; TRBD2 might be the D (5 bases). The CDR3 is 14 residues long. Trimming took off 0 bases at V and 8 bases at J, with 14 bases between the two ends. Germline-derived CDR1 and CDR2 are GTSNPN and SVGIG (reference sequence).